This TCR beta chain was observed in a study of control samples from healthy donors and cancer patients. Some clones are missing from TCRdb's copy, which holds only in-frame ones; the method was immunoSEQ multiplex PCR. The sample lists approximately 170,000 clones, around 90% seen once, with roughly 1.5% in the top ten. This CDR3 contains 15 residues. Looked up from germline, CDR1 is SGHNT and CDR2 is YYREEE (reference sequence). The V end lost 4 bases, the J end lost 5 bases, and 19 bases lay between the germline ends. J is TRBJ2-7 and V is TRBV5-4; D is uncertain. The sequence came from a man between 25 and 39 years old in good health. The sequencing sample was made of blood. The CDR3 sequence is CASSPRSPGLHEQYF. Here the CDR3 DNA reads TGTGCCAGCAGCCCTAGGAGTCCCGGCCTCCACGAGCAGTACTTC. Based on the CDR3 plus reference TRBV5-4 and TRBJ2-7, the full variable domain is ETGVTQSPTHLIKTRGQQVTLRCSSQSGHNTVSWYQQALGQGPQFIFQYYREEENGRGNFPPRFSGLQFPNYSSELNVNALELDDSALYLCASSPRSPGLHEQYFGPGTRLTVT.